This TCR beta chain was obtained from a study of blood T cells in healthy people across ages. Study-wide findings and caveats: It was not possible, with unsorted PBMCs, to conclusively compare naive and antigen-experienced cells.

Samples each yielded at least 5 micrograms of total RNA. Then a second PCR, running about 7 to 11 cycles, was carried out with a sample-barcoded 5' primer and a J-beta primer mix. One entry per CDR3 protein, called by TCRdb with MiXCR from the 5' RACE reads. The sample carries around 800,000 distinct CDR3 sequences, 20% to 30% recorded once. V was shortened by 3 bases and J by 1 base, with 9 bases between the two germline ends. In germline, CDR1 is LNHDA, CDR2 SQIVND (reference sequence). The CDR3 has 14 amino acids. A word on this clonotype: Its specificity is not known.

The sample also formed part of further work on T cells of mothers and their children. Per that paper: A handful of children, together with their three healthy Caucasian mothers, made up the donors. Related pairs of mothers and children showed slightly higher, non-significant overlap versus unrelated pairs.

Sequences were obtained from blood. This chain links TRBV19 with TRBJ1-1; D not resolved. The clonotype comes from a boy aged 5-17 years in good health. The CDR3 is CASSMTARNTEAFF. The CDR3 coding sequence is TGTGCCAGTAGTATGACGGCCAGGAACACTGAAGCTTTCTTT. The whole variable domain, remainder taken from reference TRBV19 and TRBJ1-1, is DGGITQSPKYLFRKEGQNVTLSCEQNLNHDAMYWYRQDPGQGLRLIYYSQIVNDFQKGDIAEGYSVSREKKESFPLTVTSAQKNPTAFYLCASSMTARNTEAFFGQGTRLTVV.